This T cell receptor beta chain was sequenced in a study of beta chain features in type 1 diabetes. Based on CD45RO/CCR7/CD25/CD127/CD95/CD27, CD4+ regulatory, stem cell-like memory, naive and central memory cells were sorted. CDR1 is SGHRS and CDR2 is YFSETQ in the germline V gene. Trimming left V 1 base short and J 3 bases short, with 11 bases between. CDR3 size: 14 residues. This clone was counted only a few times. Its target is unknown. Expressed TCRB transcripts were sequenced, since all the RNA that had been isolated was reverse transcribed. Naive, central memory and regulatory T cell samples produced a mean of about 3.5 million reads. Profiling relied on immunoSEQ multiplex PCR, and the TCRdb table lists in-frame clones only, not all of them. This repertoire shows 500,000 to 650,000 clones, around 12% found once; its top ten account for 0.095% to 0.15%. Study-level findings and limits: Moderately but significantly shorter TCRB CDR3s were found in Type 1 diabetes patients in all four CD4+ subsets.

Sequencing used naive CD4+ T cells from blood. The receptor comes from a young man with type 1 diabetes. The rearrangement joins TRBV5-1 to TRBJ2-7; unclear D gene. Here the CDR3 reads CASSLISGHYEQYF. Here the CDR3 DNA reads TGCGCCAGCAGCTTGATTTCGGGTCACTACGAGCAGTACTTC.